Listed here are 17 T cell receptor beta chains from one sample, sequenced in a study of T cells in localized non-small cell lung cancer. Measured with immunoSEQ multiplex PCR; TCRdb has only the in-frame clones, and not every one. The sample shows 45,000 to 65,000 clones, about 90% of them seen only once. The material sequenced was peripheral blood, taken before any cancer treatment. These TCRs come from a man aged 40 to 75 with stage I squamous cell lung carcinoma.

CDR3 nucleotide sequence: TGCGCCAGCAGCTTGGCGGCGGGGACTTATAACACCGGGGAGCTGTTTTTT. It yields the protein CASSLAAGTYNTGELFF. V gene TRBV5-1 combines with J gene TRBJ2-2; tentatively, D is TRBD2 (6 bases). Germline CDR1 is SGHRS and CDR2 is YFSETQ. With 0 bases removed from V and 2 bases from J, the gap between germline ends came to 14 bases. The CDR3 has 17 amino acids.

The V gene is TRBV7-2, the J gene TRBJ1-3; D gene uncertain. CDR3 length: 14 amino acids. Germline V gene sequence: CDR1 SGHTA, CDR2 FQGNSA. With 3 bases removed from V and 4 bases from J, the gap between germline ends came to 10 bases. Here the CDR3 DNA reads TGTGCCAGCAGCTTGATCCCCGAGGGAAACACCATATATTTT. It codes for CASSLIPEGNTIYF. Looking up the rest from reference TRBV7-2 and TRBJ1-3 gives the full variable domain: GAGVSQSPSNKVTEKGKDVELRCDPISGHTALYWYRQSLGQGLEFLIYFQGNSAPDKSGLPSDRFSAERTGGSVSTLTIQRTQQEDSAVYLCASSLIPEGNTIYFGEGSWLTVV.

The chain recombines TRBV4-2 with TRBJ1-5, with 9 bases fitting TRBD1. Trimming removed 2 bases from V and 0 bases from J; junction bases left unmatched: 2. CDR3 size: 16 residues. Germline CDR1 LGHNA, CDR2 YNFKEQ. The CDR3 DNA follows: TGTGCCAGCAGCCAACCACAGGGGGCTAGCAATCAGCCCCAGCATTTT. Translating gives CASSQPQGASNQPQHF.

The rearrangement joins TRBV9 to TRBJ1-2; a weak D match, TRBD1 (6 bases). In germline, CDR1 is SGDLS, CDR2 YYNGEE. The CDR3 is 14 residues long. V was trimmed by 3 bases and J by 8 bases, leaving 17 bases between them. The CDR3 protein is CASSEGDYETGYTF. CDR3 DNA sequence: TGTGCCAGCAGCGAGGGGGACTACGAAACCGGCTACACCTTC.

This clone is labeled as medium-sized. The chain employs TRBV7-3 and TRBJ2-1, with D unresolved. The ends were cut back, 2 bases at V and 5 bases at J, with 4 bases in the middle. The CDR3 contains 12 residues. Germline loops: CDR1 SGHTA, CDR2 FQGTGA. CDR3 region: CASSLYDNEQFF. The CDR3 DNA is TGTGCCAGCAGCTTATACGACAATGAGCAGTTCTTC.

V gene TRBV28 combines with J gene TRBJ2-1; D is unclear. The ends were cut back, 6 bases at V and 5 bases at J, with 17 bases in the middle. CDR1 and CDR2 from the germline V gene are MDHEN and SYDVKM. CDR3 size: 15 residues. The CDR3 bases are TGTGCCAGCAGCCCTCGACTCGCGCGAAACAATGAGCAGTTCTTC. Encoded protein: CASSPRLARNNEQFF.

The CDR3 DNA follows: TGTGCCAGCAGCTCGGGTAGATTCATCCCTAATGAAAAACTGTTTTTT. Translating it yields CASSSGRFIPNEKLFF. The chain joins TRBV7-8 to TRBJ1-4, with unresolved D. Deletions cut 4 bases from V and 3 bases from J, with 15 bases between. The CDR3 loop spans 16 amino acids. CDR1 is SGHVS and CDR2 is FQNEAQ in the germline V gene.

The rearrangement uses TRBV4-3 and TRBJ2-5; D gene ambiguous. V shed 4 bases and J shed 14 bases, with 11 bases lying between them. The CDR3 has 10 residues. Germline V gives CDR1 LGHNA, CDR2 YSLEER. CDR3 nucleotides: TGCGCCAGCAGCCGCCCCCTTCGATACTTC. This encodes CASSRPLRYF.

For this clone: At one end the junction does not follow the germline gene, possibly because of a read error. The V and J genes are TRBV15 and TRBJ2-2, with 8 bases fitting TRBD2. Germline CDR1 and CDR2: LNHNV and YYDKDF (reference sequence). The CDR3 is 16 residues long. The CDR3 DNA follows: TGTGCCACCAGCTCTCAAGCAATAGCGGGGACCGGGGATCTGTTTTTT. It is translated as CATSSQAIAGTGDLFF.

The gene calls are TRBV10-3 and TRBJ1-1, with TRBD1 matching over 7 bases. Germline V CDR1 and CDR2: ENHRY, SYGVKD. The CDR3 extends over 13 amino acids. V was pared by 6 bases and J by 0 bases, with 1 base of the junction left unmatched. The CDR3 DNA sequence: TGTGCCATCAGGGGGACAGTGAACACTGAAGCTTTCTTT. It codes for CAIRGTVNTEAFF.

This chain connects TRBV6-5 to TRBJ2-5; no clear D gene. The CDR3 is made up of 14 amino acids. With 2 bases removed from V and 9 bases from J, the gap between germline ends came to 16 bases. CDR1 MNHEY and CDR2 SVGAGI come from the germline V gene. The CDR3 DNA sequence: TGTGCCAGCAGTTACAGGGCCAGGCATATGGCCCAGTACTTC. Translated, it gives CASSYRARHMAQYF.

This chain uses TRBV28 with TRBJ2-1, with TRBD2 as a possible D gene (6 bases). The germline V gene has CDR1 MDHEN and CDR2 SYDVKM. CDR3 length: 14 amino acids. V was clipped by 3 bases and J by 8 bases, with 14 bases between them. CDR3 sequence (DNA): TGTGCCAGCAGTTTCGGGGGTAGCAAGGATGAGCAGTTCTTC. It encodes CASSFGGSKDEQFF.

The chain combines TRBV2 with TRBJ2-1; 7 bases map to TRBD2. The CDR3 is made up of 15 amino acids. J lost 4 bases, V lost 3 bases, and 6 bases had no gene match. Germline CDR1 reads SNHLY; CDR2 reads FYNNEI. This CDR3 is CASSESGLQYNEQFF. The DNA of the CDR3 is TGTGCCAGCAGTGAGTCGGGACTACAATACAATGAGCAGTTCTTC.

The J gene is TRBJ2-1, the V gene TRBV11-3, with 7 bases fitting TRBD2. The length of the CDR3 is 18 residues. J lost 7 bases, V lost 2 bases, and 17 bases had no gene match. Per germline, CDR1 SGHNT and CDR2 YENEEA. CDR3 loop: CASSLLPPSGKLRNEQFF. CDR3 bases: TGTGCCAGCAGCTTACTCCCCCCCAGCGGGAAGCTGAGAAATGAGCAGTTCTTC. The full variable domain, with the rest looked up from reference TRBV11-3 and TRBJ2-1, is EAGVVQSPRYKIIEKKQPVAFWCNPISGHNTLYWYLQNLGQGPELLIRYENEEAVDDSQLPKDRFSAERLKGVDSTLKIQPAELGDSAVYLCASSLLPPSGKLRNEQFFGPGTRLTVL.

This clone was observed once. The V and J genes are TRBV19 and TRBJ2-5; the D gene is possibly TRBD1 (6 bases). Trimming shortened V by 7 bases and J by 4 bases, and 19 bases separated the two germline ends. This CDR3 has 15 amino acids. The germline V gene encodes CDR1 LNHDA and CDR2 SQIVND (reference sequence). The DNA of the CDR3 is TGTGCCAGTACTGTGACAGGCCCTCTTCTAGAGACCCAGTACTTC. Protein: CASTVTGPLLETQYF.

This clone appeared a few times. This rearrangement joins TRBV12-2 to TRBJ1-3. TRBV12-2 is marked as a pseudogene. CDR3 length: 17 residues. CDR3 DNA: TGTGCAAGTCGCTTAGAACCCTCGCCCCGCTCTGGAAACACCATATATTTT. Protein product: CASRLEPSPRSGNTIYF.

This clone was observed a few times. The gene calls are TRBV7-6 and TRBJ2-7; TRBD2 might be the D (6 bases). The germline CDR1 and CDR2 sequences are SGHVS and FNYEAQ. The CDR3 runs to 18 residues. Trimming shortened V by 2 bases and J by 0 bases, and 20 bases separated the two germline ends. CDR3 region: CASSLIDTRESSSYEQYF. The CDR3 coding sequence is TGTGCCAGCAGCTTAATTGACACCCGGGAGTCAAGCTCCTACGAGCAGTACTTC.